One sample yielded the 29 T cell receptor beta chains listed below, sequenced in a study of response to subunit inactivated influenza vaccine. TCRdb re-called the RT-PCR reads through MiXCR, storing one row per CDR3 protein. The sample records roughly 460,000 distinct CDR3 sequences, around 9.9% being singletons. The material sequenced was PBMCs from blood, taken roughly 47 days after vaccination. These TCRs come from a man aged 45-60 years who received an inactivated influenza vaccine.

The chain is built from TRBV5-1 and TRBJ2-1; 8 bases match TRBD1. Looked up from germline, CDR1 is SGHRS and CDR2 is YFSETQ. J was trimmed by 5 bases and V by 1 base; bases with no gene match: 2. CDR3 length equals 14 residues. The CDR3 protein is CASSLQGQDNEQFF. The CDR3 DNA is TGCGCCAGCAGCTTGCAGGGACAGGACAATGAGCAGTTCTTC. Using reference TRBV5-1 and TRBJ2-1 for the parts outside the CDR3, the full variable domain is KAGVTQTPRYLIKTRGQQVTLSCSPISGHRSVSWYQQTPGQGLQFLFEYFSETQRNKGNFPGRFSGRQFSNSRSEMNVSTLELGDSALYLCASSLQGQDNEQFFGPGTRLTVL.

This clonotype was recorded a few times. The rearrangement uses TRBV20-1 and TRBJ1-2; D is uncertain. The germline V and J ends were trimmed by 3 bases and 0 bases, with 11 bases remaining between them. CDR1 and CDR2 (germline): DFQATT, SNEGSKA (reference sequence). There are 14 residues in the CDR3. The chain's CDR3 is CSASTRSANYGYTF. The CDR3 nucleotides are TGCAGTGCTAGTACCAGGTCCGCTAACTATGGCTACACCTTC.

This clonotype was observed at least ten times. The CDR3 loop is CSARSVRDRGRYEQYF. The CDR3 DNA sequence: TGCAGTGCTAGAAGTGTCCGGGACAGGGGGCGTTACGAGCAGTACTTC. The chain is built from TRBV20-1 and TRBJ2-7, with TRBD1 matching over 12 bases. Germline values: CDR1 DFQATT, CDR2 SNEGSKA (reference sequence). This CDR3 region has 16 residues. Trimming removed 2 bases from V and 4 bases from J; junction bases left unmatched: 9.

This clonotype was counted only a few times. The chain combines TRBV7-2 with TRBJ1-6, with a tentative D call TRBD1 (5 bases). The CDR3 totals 16 residues. V lost 4 bases and J 6 bases, leaving 16 bases between the germline ends. Germline CDR1 SGHTA, CDR2 FQGNSA. CDR3 amino acids: CASSSQGGLSNSPLHF. The DNA of the CDR3 is TGTGCCAGCAGCTCCCAGGGTGGCCTATCTAATTCACCCCTCCACTTT.

This clonotype has just a few counts. The J gene is TRBJ2-7, the V gene TRBV15; D gene ambiguous. The germline gives CDR1 LNHNV, CDR2 YYDKDF (reference sequence). Trimming removed 3 bases from V and 6 bases from J, with 18 bases in between. The CDR3 is 15 amino acids. CDR3 sequence (DNA): TGTGCCACCAGCAGCTCATCGGGCCACCGGTCCGAGCAGTACTTC. The encoded protein is CATSSSSGHRSEQYF. Combining the CDR3 with reference TRBV15 and TRBJ2-7 gives the whole variable domain DAMVIQNPRYQVTQFGKPVTLSCSQTLNHNVMYWYQQKSSQAPKLLFHYYDKDFNNEADTPDNFQSRRPNTSFCFLDIRSPGLGDTAMYLCATSSSSGHRSEQYFGPGTRLTVT.

This clonotype came up a few times. This chain connects TRBV4-3 to TRBJ2-2; D tentatively fits TRBD1 or TRBD2 (6 bases each). The germline V and J ends were trimmed by 4 bases and 7 bases, with 19 bases remaining between them. Germline CDR1 LGHNA, CDR2 YSLEER. The CDR3 covers 16 residues. The CDR3 here is CASSPPRGPLVGELFF. DNA for the CDR3: TGCGCCAGCAGCCCTCCCCGGGGGCCTCTTGTCGGGGAGCTGTTTTTT.

This chain connects TRBV5-5 to TRBJ1-5, with 7 bases identical to TRBD1. Germline loops: CDR1 SGHKS, CDR2 YYEKEE (reference sequence). V lost 1 base, J lost 5 bases, and 12 bases stayed unmatched. The CDR3 is 17 residues long. The chain's CDR3 is CASSLFPGGQGDQPQHF. The CDR3 DNA is TGTGCCAGCAGCTTGTTCCCGGGCGGGCAGGGGGATCAGCCCCAGCATTTT.

The chain is built from TRBV12-3 or TRBV12-4 and TRBJ2-7; 11 nucleotides match TRBD2. This CDR3 is 16 amino acids long. V gave up 4 bases and J gave up 0 bases; unmatched junction bases: 5. CDR3 sequence (DNA): TGTGCCAGCAGTTGGCTACTAGCGGGAGCCTCCTACGAGCAGTACTTC. Its protein is CASSWLLAGASYEQYF.

The rearrangement joins TRBV12-3 or TRBV12-4 to TRBJ1-5; TRBD1 is a possible D gene (5 bases). V dropped 5 bases and J dropped 3 bases, with 11 bases sitting between them. CDR3 length equals 14 residues. The CDR3 sequence is CASSPAGLNQPQHF. The DNA for the CDR3 is TGTGCCAGCAGTCCCGCAGGGCTCAATCAGCCCCAGCATTTT.

Note on this clonotype: This sequence may be a read error, since a much larger clone differs from it by one base. The CDR3 DNA reads as TGCGCCAGCACCCTGAGGGGAGTGAGGAGCGATGAGCAGTTCTTC. It translates to CASTLRGVRSDEQFF. V is TRBV5-1 and J is TRBJ2-1; D assignment may be TRBD1 or TRBD2 (5 bases each). Trimming took 6 bases from V and 8 from J, leaving 21 bases between them. The CDR3 runs 15 residues. The germline gives CDR1 SGHRS, CDR2 YFSETQ.

V is TRBV10-3 and J is TRBJ2-2; D is uncertain. CDR3 length: 15 residues. Between the trimmed V and J ends, which lost 3 bases and 0 bases, there was a span of 8 bases. Germline assignment: CDR1 ENHRY and CDR2 SYGVKD. In DNA, the CDR3 is TGTGCCATCAGTGAAGGGCTCTCGAACACCGGGGAGCTGTTTTTT. It yields the protein CAISEGLSNTGELFF.

This clonotype was detected a few times. V and J are TRBV12-3 or TRBV12-4 and TRBJ1-2, with 9 bases matching TRBD1. J was trimmed by 5 bases and V by 6 bases; bases with no gene match: 13. There are 16 residues in the CDR3. Written as DNA, the CDR3 is TGTGCCAGCAGCTCGTACCGGGACAGGGTCGGTTATGGCTACACCTTC. Residues: CASSSYRDRVGYGYTF.

The rearrangement joins TRBV12-5 to TRBJ2-2; D unresolved. CDR3 length equals 13 residues. The germline V gene encodes CDR1 LGHNT and CDR2 FRNRAP. Trimming shortened V by 2 bases and J by 7 bases, and 8 bases separated the two germline ends. The CDR3 region is CASGLLPGGELFF. CDR3 nucleotide sequence: TGTGCTAGTGGTTTGCTACCGGGCGGGGAGCTGTTTTTT.

The chain joins TRBV15 to TRBJ2-5; the match to TRBD2 covers 8 bases. The CDR3 is 18 amino acids. The germline V gene has CDR1 LNHNV and CDR2 YYDKDF (reference sequence). Germline trimming cut 0 bases from V and 0 bases from J; bases unmatched to any gene: 9. The CDR3 DNA sequence: TGTGCCACCAGCAGAGAGGGAGCGGGAGCCTTTTACCAAGAGACCCAGTACTTC. Protein product: CATSREGAGAFYQETQYF.

V is TRBV19 and J is TRBJ1-2; 8 bases fit TRBD1. This CDR3 has 14 amino acids. V lost 3 bases to trimming and J lost 4 bases; unmatched junction nucleotides: 4. Germline assignment: CDR1 LNHDA and CDR2 SQIVND (reference sequence). The CDR3 DNA follows: TGTGCCAGTAGTATCGGGACAGGCGCCTATGGCTACACCTTC. It encodes CASSIGTGAYGYTF.

The chain combines TRBV9 with TRBJ2-1, with 9 bases aligning to TRBD2. The J segment lost 6 bases and the V segment lost 4 bases, leaving 11 bases of the junction unmatched. CDR1 and CDR2 (germline): SGDLS, YYNGEE. This CDR3 spans 16 amino acids. CDR3 protein: CASSLSAGGTGNEQFF. The CDR3 nucleotides read TGTGCCAGCAGCTTGTCAGCGGGGGGCACTGGCAATGAGCAGTTCTTC.

This clonotype was observed a handful of times. This chain connects TRBV27 to TRBJ2-7, with a possible D match to TRBD2 (5 bases). V lost 3 bases to trimming and J lost 2 bases, with 14 bases between them. The CDR3 has 15 amino acids. Germline-derived CDR1 and CDR2 are MNHEY and SMNVEV (reference sequence). The CDR3, as DNA: TGTGCCAGCAGTTTCTCCGCGGGCCGCACCTACGAGCAGTACTTC. This translates into CASSFSAGRTYEQYF.

This clonotype showed up just a few times. This sequence joins TRBV12-3 or TRBV12-4 and TRBJ2-3; D gene unclear. Deletions cut 5 bases from V and 0 bases from J, with 18 bases between. The CDR3 covers 17 residues. Here the CDR3 DNA reads TGTGCCAGCAGTCCAGTGGTACAGCGTCTCAGCACAGATACGCAGTATTTT. Translation: CASSPVVQRLSTDTQYF.

In its sample, this clonotype was seen a few times. The chain links TRBV25-1 to TRBJ1-6; a possible D gene is TRBD1 (6 bases). Trimming took off 5 bases at V and 9 bases at J, with 17 bases between the two ends. Germline assignment: CDR1 MGHDK and CDR2 SYGVNS. This CDR3 has 15 amino acids. CDR3 sequence: CASSPLTGASSPLHF. In DNA form, the CDR3 reads TGTGCCAGCAGTCCCCTGACAGGAGCCTCTTCACCCCTCCACTTT.

There are a few counts of this clonotype. The rearrangement uses TRBV29-1 and TRBJ2-7, with a tentative D call TRBD2 (6 bases). The CDR3 has 13 amino acids. Germline assignment: CDR1 SQVTM and CDR2 ANQGSEA. The V end was cut by 1 base, the J end by 0 bases, with 7 bases between. The CDR3 DNA is TGCAGCGTTGAAGGCGGGGACTCCTACGAGCAGTACTTC. This codes for CSVEGGDSYEQYF.

The CDR3 region is CSARADLLQNTEAFF. The DNA of the CDR3 is TGCAGTGCTAGAGCGGATCTGCTACAGAACACTGAAGCTTTCTTT. The gene calls are TRBV20-1 and TRBJ1-1; unclear D gene. This CDR3 has 15 amino acids. Between the trimmed V and J ends, which lost 1 base and 1 base, there was a span of 13 bases. The germline V gene has CDR1 DFQATT and CDR2 SNEGSKA (reference sequence).

V is TRBV20-1 and J is TRBJ1-2; TRBD1 is a possible D gene (6 bases). The CDR3 sequence is 14 residues long. The V end lost 1 base, the J end lost 4 bases, and 13 bases lay between the germline ends. Germline-derived CDR1 and CDR2 are DFQATT and SNEGSKA (reference sequence). The CDR3 coding sequence is TGCAGTGCTAGAGTTGGGGGGGCCCTCTATGGCTACACCTTC. It is translated as CSARVGGALYGYTF.

This clonotype has just a few counts. The chain carries TRBV20-1 and TRBJ1-6, with D perhaps TRBD1 (6 bases). The V gene's germline CDR1 is DFQATT and CDR2 SNEGSKA (reference sequence). Trimming left V 8 bases short and J 8 bases short, with 13 bases between. This CDR3 region has 12 residues. DNA for the CDR3: TGCAGTACAGGGTCGCTGGATTCACCCCTCCACTTT. It specifies CSTGSLDSPLHF.

The chain recombines TRBV30 with TRBJ2-7; no clear D. The V end was cut by 5 bases, the J end by 4 bases, with 9 bases between. Looked up from germline, CDR1 is GTSNPN and CDR2 is SVGIG (reference sequence). The CDR3 is 11 residues long. CDR3 residues: CAWGREYEQYF. The CDR3, as DNA: TGTGCCTGGGGTAGGGAATACGAGCAGTACTTC. The full variable domain, rest sourced from reference TRBV30 and TRBJ2-7, is SQTIHQWPATLVQPVGSPLSLECTVEGTSNPNLYWYRQAAGRGLQLLFYSVGIGQISSEVPQNLSASRPQDRQFILSSKKLLLSDSGFYLCAWGREYEQYFGPGTRLTVT.

The V call is TRBV10-3, the J call TRBJ1-2; D is unclear. With 0 bases removed from V and 5 bases from J, the gap between germline ends came to 10 bases. The CDR3 totals 14 residues. The germline gives CDR1 ENHRY, CDR2 SYGVKD. The CDR3 nucleotides read TGTGCCATCAGTGAGTCTACGAGAGGATATGGCTACACCTTC. It yields the protein CAISESTRGYGYTF.

The V and J genes are TRBV25-1 and TRBJ2-1; the match to TRBD2 covers 7 bases. V gave up 4 bases and J gave up 6 bases; unmatched junction bases: 6. From germline, CDR1 is MGHDK and CDR2 SYGVNS. There are 14 residues in the CDR3. The CDR3 DNA reads TGTGCCAGCAGTGGGTTGGGCGGGGGCAATGAGCAGTTCTTC. Translated: CASSGLGGGNEQFF.

This clonotype was counted only a few times. The rearrangement joins TRBV11-2 to TRBJ2-4, with D possibly being TRBD2 (7 bases). This CDR3 comprises 16 residues. Germline CDR1 is SGHAT and CDR2 is FQNNGV. V lost 4 bases and J 6 bases, leaving 19 bases between the germline ends. CDR3 sequence (DNA): TGTGCCAGCAGCTCCAGGGGTAGGGGGGAGGGAAACATTCAGTACTTC. Translated: CASSSRGRGEGNIQYF.

This clonotype was picked up a small number of times. V usage is TRBV10-3 and J usage is TRBJ1-2; D unresolved. With 6 bases removed from V and 4 bases from J, the gap between germline ends came to 12 bases. The CDR3 has 13 residues. Germline V gene data show CDR1 as ENHRY and CDR2 as SYGVKD. The CDR3 bases are TGTGCCATCAGCTTAGAGTCTAGCTATGGCTACACCTTC. This encodes CAISLESSYGYTF.

This clonotype was seen a handful of times. This chain uses TRBV29-1 with TRBJ2-7; the match to TRBD1 covers 9 bases. Germline assignment: CDR1 SQVTM and CDR2 ANQGSEA. The CDR3 spans 13 residues. V lost 4 bases to trimming and J lost 3 bases; unmatched junction nucleotides: 4. The chain's CDR3 is CSVGTGEIYEQYF. As DNA, the CDR3 is TGCAGCGTTGGGACAGGGGAAATCTACGAGCAGTACTTC.